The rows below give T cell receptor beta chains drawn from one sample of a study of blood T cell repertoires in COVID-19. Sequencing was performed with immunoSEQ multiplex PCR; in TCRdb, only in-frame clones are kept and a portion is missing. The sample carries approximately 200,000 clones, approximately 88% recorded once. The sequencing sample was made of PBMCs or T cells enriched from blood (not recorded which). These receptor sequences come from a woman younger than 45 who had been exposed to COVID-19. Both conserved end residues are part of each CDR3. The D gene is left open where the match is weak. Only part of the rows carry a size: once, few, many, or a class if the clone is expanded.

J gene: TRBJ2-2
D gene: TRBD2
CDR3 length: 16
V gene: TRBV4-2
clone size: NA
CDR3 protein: CASSPRGSGSTGELFF
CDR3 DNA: TGTGCCAGCAGCCCTCGTGGTAGCGGGTCCACCGGGGAGCTGTTTTTT

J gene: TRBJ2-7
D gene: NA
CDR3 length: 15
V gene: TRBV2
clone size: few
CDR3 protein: CASRRVADSGREQYF
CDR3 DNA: TGTGCCAGCCGCCGGGTGGCGGACTCCGGTCGAGAGCAGTACTTC

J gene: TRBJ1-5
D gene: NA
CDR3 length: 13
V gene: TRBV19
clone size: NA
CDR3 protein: CASSQGTDQPQHF
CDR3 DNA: TGTGCCAGTAGCCAGGGTACAGACCAGCCCCAGCATTTT

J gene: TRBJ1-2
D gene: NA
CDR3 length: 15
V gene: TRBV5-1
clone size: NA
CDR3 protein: CASSLLEGGGYGYTF
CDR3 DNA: TGCGCCAGCAGCTTGCTGGAGGGAGGTGGCTATGGCTACACCTTC

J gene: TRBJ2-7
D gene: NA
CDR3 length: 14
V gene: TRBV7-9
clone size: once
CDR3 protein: CASSFNRIKFEQYF
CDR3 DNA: TGTGCCAGCAGCTTCAACAGGATAAAGTTCGAGCAGTACTTC

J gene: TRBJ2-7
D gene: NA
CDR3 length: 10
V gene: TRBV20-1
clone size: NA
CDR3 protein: CSANGDEQYF
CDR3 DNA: TGCAGTGCTAACGGGGACGAGCAGTACTTC

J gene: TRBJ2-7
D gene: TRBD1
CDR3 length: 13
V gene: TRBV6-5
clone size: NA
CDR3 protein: CASRSTGAYEQYF
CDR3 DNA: TGTGCCAGCAGAAGCACAGGGGCCTACGAGCAGTACTTC

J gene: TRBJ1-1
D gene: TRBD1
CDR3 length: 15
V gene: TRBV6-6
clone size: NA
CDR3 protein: CASSRSGTGDTEAFF
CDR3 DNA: TGTGCCAGCAGTCGATCCGGGACAGGGGACACTGAAGCTTTCTTT

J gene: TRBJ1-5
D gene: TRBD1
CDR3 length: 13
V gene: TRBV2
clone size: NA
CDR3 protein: CASRDRGVQPQHF
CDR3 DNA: TGTGCCAGCAGGGACAGGGGGGTTCAGCCCCAGCATTTT

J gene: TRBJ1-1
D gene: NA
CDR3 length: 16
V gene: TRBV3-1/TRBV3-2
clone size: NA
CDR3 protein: CASSQNSGFLNTEAFF
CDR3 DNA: TGTGCCAGCAGCCAAAATTCAGGCTTCCTGAACACTGAAGCTTTCTTT

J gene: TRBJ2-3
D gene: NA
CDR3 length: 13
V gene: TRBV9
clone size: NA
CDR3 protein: CASSVAAADTQYF
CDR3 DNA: TGTGCCAGCAGCGTAGCAGCGGCAGATACGCAGTATTTT

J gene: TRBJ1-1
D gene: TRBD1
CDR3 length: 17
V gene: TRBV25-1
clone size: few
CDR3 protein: CASTEDRGLAGDTEAFF
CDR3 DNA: TGTGCCAGCACCGAAGACAGGGGGCTGGCAGGGGACACTGAAGCTTTCTTT

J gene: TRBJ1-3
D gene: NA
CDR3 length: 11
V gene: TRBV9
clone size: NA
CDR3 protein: CASEGGNTIYF
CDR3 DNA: TGTGCCAGCGAGGGAGGAAACACCATATATTTT

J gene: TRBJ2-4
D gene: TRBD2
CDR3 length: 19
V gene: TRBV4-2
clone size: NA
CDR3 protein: CASSQEILAGEASKNIQYF
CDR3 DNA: TGTGCCAGCAGCCAAGAGATCCTAGCGGGAGAAGCTTCCAAAAACATTCAGTACTTC

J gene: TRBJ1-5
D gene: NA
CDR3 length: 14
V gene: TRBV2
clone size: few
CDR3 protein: CASSEARVNQPQHF
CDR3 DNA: TGTGCCAGCAGTGAAGCGCGAGTTAATCAGCCCCAGCATTTT

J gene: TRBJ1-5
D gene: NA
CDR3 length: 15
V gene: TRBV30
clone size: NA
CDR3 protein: CAWSVRGAGNQPQHF
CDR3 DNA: TGTGCCTGGAGTGTACGGGGGGCAGGGAACCAGCCCCAGCATTTT

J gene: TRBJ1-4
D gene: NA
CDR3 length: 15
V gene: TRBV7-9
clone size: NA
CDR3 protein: CASSLGDRENEKLFF
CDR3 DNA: TGTGCCAGCAGCTTGGGCGACAGAGAAAATGAAAAACTGTTTTTT

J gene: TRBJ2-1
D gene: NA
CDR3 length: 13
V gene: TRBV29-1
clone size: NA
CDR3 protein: CSASGSMSGEQFF
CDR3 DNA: TGCAGCGCCTCGGGGAGCATGTCGGGTGAGCAGTTCTTC

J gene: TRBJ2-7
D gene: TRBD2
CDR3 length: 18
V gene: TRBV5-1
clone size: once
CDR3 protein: CASSLESSGTLVPYEQYF
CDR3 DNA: TGCGCCAGCAGCTTGGAGTCTAGCGGGACCTTGGTGCCCTACGAGCAGTACTTC

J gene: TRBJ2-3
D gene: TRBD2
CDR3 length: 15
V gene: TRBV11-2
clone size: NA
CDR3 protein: CASRRTSGDLDTQYF
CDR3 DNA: TGTGCCAGCAGACGGACTAGCGGGGATCTAGATACGCAGTATTTT

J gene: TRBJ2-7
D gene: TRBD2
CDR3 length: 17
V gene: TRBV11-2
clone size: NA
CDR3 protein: CASSLVRSRGRVHEQYF
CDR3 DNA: TGTGCCAGCAGCTTAGTACGCTCTCGCGGGAGGGTTCACGAGCAGTACTTC

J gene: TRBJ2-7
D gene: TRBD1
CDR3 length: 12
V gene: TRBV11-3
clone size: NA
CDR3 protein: CASSSDRGEQYF
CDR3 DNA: TGTGCCAGCAGCTCAGACAGGGGCGAGCAGTACTTC

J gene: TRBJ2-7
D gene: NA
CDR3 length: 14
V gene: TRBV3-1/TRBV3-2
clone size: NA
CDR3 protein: CASSQDSGTYEQYF
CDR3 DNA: TGTGCCAGCAGCCAGGACTCGGGCACCTACGAGCAGTACTTC

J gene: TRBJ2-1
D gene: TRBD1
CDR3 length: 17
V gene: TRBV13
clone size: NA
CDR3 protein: CASSSSRGTGGLNEQFF
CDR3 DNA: TGTGCCAGCAGCTCCAGTAGGGGGACAGGGGGCCTCAATGAGCAGTTCTTC

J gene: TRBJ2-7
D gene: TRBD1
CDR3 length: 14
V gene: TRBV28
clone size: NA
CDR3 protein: CASSNRGPSYEQYF
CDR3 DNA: TGTGCCAGCAGCAACAGGGGACCATCCTACGAGCAGTACTTC

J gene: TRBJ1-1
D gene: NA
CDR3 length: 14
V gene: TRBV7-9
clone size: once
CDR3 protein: CASSPDRGGTEAFF
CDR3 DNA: TGTGCCAGCAGTCCCGACCGGGGGGGCACTGAAGCTTTCTTT

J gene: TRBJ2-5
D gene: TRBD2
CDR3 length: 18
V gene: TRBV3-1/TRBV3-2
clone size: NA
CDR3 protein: CASSQDVPSGRARETQYF
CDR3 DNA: TGTGCCAGCAGCCAAGATGTCCCTAGCGGGAGGGCCCGGGAGACCCAGTACTTC

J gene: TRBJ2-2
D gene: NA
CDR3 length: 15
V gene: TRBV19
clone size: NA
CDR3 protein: CASSLGEGGAGELFF
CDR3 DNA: TGTGCCAGTAGTTTAGGGGAAGGGGGTGCCGGGGAGCTGTTTTTT

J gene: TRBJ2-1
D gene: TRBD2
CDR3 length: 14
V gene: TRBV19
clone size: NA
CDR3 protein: CASSITSGNNEQFF
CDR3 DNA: TGTGCCAGTAGTATAACTAGCGGTAACAATGAGCAGTTCTTC

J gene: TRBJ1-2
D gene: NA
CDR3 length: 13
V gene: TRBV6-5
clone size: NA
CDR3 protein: CASSYGRAYGYTF
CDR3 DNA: TGTGCCAGCAGTTACGGCAGGGCATATGGCTACACCTTC

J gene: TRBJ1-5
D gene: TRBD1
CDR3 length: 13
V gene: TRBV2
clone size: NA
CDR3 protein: CASNRDRGGPQHF
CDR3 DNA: TGTGCCAGCAACCGGGACAGGGGTGGGCCCCAGCATTTT

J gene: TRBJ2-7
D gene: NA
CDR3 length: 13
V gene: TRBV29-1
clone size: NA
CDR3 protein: CSVKDGSSYEQYF
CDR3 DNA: TGCAGCGTTAAAGACGGGAGCTCCTACGAGCAGTACTTC

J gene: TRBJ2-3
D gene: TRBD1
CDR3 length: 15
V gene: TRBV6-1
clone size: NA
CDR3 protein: CASSEALQGADTQYF
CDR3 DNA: TGTGCCAGCAGTGAAGCGCTCCAGGGGGCAGATACGCAGTATTTT

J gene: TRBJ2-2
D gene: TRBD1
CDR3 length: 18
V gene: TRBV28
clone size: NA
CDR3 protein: CASSLGKLGQENTGELFF
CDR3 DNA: TGTGCCAGCAGTTTAGGGAAGCTGGGACAGGAAAACACCGGGGAGCTGTTTTTT

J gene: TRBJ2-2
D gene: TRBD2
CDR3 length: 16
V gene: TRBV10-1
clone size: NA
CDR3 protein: CASSEGAGVNTGELFF
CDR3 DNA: TGCGCCAGCAGTGAGGGAGCGGGAGTGAACACCGGGGAGCTGTTTTTT

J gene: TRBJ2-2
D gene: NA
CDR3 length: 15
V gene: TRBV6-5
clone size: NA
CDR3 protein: CASSATHPGSGELFF
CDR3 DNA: TGTGCCAGCAGCGCCACCCATCCAGGTTCGGGGGAGCTGTTTTTT

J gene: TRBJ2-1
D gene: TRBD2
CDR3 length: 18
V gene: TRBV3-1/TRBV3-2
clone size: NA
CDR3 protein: CASSQDRLAGGPDNEQFF
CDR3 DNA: TGTGCCAGCAGCCAAGATAGGCTAGCGGGAGGGCCCGACAATGAGCAGTTCTTC

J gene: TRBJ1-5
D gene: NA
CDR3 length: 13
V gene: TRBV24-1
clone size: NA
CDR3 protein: CATSEDRSQPQHF
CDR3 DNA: TGTGCCACCAGTGAGGACAGAAGTCAGCCCCAGCATTTT

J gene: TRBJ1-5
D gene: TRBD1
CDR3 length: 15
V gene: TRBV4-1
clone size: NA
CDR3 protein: CASSTRDRDNQPQHF
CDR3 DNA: TGCGCCAGCAGCACCCGGGACAGAGACAATCAGCCCCAGCATTTT

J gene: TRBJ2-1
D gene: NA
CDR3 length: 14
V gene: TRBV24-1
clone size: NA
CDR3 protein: CATSGGGSYNEQFF
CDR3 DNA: TGTGCCACCAGTGGAGGGGGCTCCTACAATGAGCAGTTCTTC

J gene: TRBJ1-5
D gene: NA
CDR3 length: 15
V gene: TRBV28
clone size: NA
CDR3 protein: CASRDLRGGIQPQHF
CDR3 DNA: TGTGCCAGCAGGGACCTGAGGGGGGGGATTCAGCCCCAGCATTTT

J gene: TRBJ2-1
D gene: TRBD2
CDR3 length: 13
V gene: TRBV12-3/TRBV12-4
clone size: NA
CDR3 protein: CASSPGTSWEQFF
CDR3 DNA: TGTGCCAGCAGTCCCGGGACTAGCTGGGAGCAGTTCTTC

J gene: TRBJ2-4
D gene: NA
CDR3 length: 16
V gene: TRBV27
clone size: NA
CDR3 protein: CASSFHRGFAKNIQYF
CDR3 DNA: TGTGCCAGCAGTTTTCATAGGGGTTTTGCCAAAAACATTCAGTACTTC

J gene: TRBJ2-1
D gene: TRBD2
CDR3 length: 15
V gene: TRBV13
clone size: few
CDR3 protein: CASSLLAGGPNEQFF
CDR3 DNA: TGTGCCAGCAGCTTACTAGCGGGAGGGCCCAATGAGCAGTTCTTC

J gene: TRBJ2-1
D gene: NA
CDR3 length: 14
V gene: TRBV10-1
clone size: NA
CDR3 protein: CATTPAGRLGEQFF
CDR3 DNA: TGCGCCACCACCCCCGCGGGGAGGCTGGGTGAGCAGTTCTTC

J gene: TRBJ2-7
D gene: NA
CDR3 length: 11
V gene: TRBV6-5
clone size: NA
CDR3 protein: CASRQGHEQYF
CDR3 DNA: TGTGCCAGCAGACAGGGCCACGAGCAGTACTTC

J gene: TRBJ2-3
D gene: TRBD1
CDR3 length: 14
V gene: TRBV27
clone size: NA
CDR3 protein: CASSLPDRADTQYF
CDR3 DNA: TGTGCCAGCAGTCTACCGGACAGGGCAGATACGCAGTATTTT

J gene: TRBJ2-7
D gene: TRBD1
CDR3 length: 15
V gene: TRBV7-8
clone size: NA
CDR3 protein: CASSPSGQPSYEQYF
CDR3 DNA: TGTGCCAGCAGCCCCTCGGGACAGCCATCCTACGAGCAGTACTTC

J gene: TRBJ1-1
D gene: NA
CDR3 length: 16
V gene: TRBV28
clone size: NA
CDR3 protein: CASSYRPQVTNTEAFF
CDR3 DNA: TGTGCCAGCAGTTACCGGCCCCAGGTTACGAACACTGAAGCTTTCTTT

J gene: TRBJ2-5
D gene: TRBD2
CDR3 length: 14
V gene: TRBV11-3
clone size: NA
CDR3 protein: CASSSSGGQGTQYF
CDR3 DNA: TGTGCCAGCAGCTCTAGCGGGGGGCAAGGGACCCAGTACTTC

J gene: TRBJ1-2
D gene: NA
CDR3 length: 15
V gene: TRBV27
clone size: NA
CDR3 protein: CASSFRGSSVGGYTF
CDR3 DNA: TGTGCCAGCAGTTTTCGCGGTAGCTCGGTGGGTGGCTACACCTTC

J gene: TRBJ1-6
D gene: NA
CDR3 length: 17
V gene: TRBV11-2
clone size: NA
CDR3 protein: CASSTAGDLSYNSPLHF
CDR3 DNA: TGTGCCAGCAGCACGGCAGGGGACCTCTCCTATAATTCACCCCTCCACTTT

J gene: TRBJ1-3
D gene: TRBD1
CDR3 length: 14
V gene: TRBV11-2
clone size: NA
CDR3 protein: CASRDRVVGNTIYF
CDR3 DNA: TGTGCCAGCAGGGACAGGGTGGTCGGTAACACCATATATTTT

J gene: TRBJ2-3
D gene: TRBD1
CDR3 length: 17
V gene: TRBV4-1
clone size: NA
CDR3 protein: CASSQESLGTGTDTQYF
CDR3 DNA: TGCGCCAGCAGCCAAGAATCTCTCGGGACAGGCACAGATACGCAGTATTTT

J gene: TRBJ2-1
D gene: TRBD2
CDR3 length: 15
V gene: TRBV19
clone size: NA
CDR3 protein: CASSGLAGGISEQFF
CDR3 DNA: TGTGCCAGTAGTGGCCTAGCGGGAGGGATAAGTGAGCAGTTCTTC

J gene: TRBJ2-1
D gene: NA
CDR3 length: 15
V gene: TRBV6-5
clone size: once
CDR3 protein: CASSLDYPGGNEQFF
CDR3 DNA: TGTGCCAGCAGCCTTGACTACCCAGGTGGCAATGAGCAGTTCTTC

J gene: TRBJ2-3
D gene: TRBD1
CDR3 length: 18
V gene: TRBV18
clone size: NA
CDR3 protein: CASSPLPQTGGPTDTQYF
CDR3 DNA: TGTGCCAGCTCACCACTCCCCCAGACAGGGGGCCCCACAGATACGCAGTATTTT

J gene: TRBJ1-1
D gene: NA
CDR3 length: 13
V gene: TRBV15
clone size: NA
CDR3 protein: CATSRDRGIEAFF
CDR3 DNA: TGTGCCACCAGCAGAGATCGGGGTATTGAAGCTTTCTTT